One and the same sample provided the 4 T cell receptor beta chains below, sequenced in a study of T cells in Graves' hyperthyroidism and ophthalmopathy. RNA transcripts yielded amplified TCR beta CDR3 regions. An initial round of RT-PCR targeting the TCR CDR3 relied on the HTBI primer set. TCRdb reprocessed the multiplex PCR reads with MiXCR, giving one entry per CDR3 protein. The profile covers 200,000 to 250,000 distinct CDR3 sequences, with 15% to 20% appearing a single time and around 52% taken by the ten largest. The sequencing input was blood. Receptor source: a middle-aged man with Graves' hyperthyroidism.

This clonotype was seen repeatedly, ten times or more. This sequence joins TRBV20-1 and TRBJ1-1, with a weak D call TRBD1 (5 bases). CDR1 DFQATT and CDR2 SNEGSKA come from the germline V gene (reference sequence). CDR3 size: 15 residues. V was cut by 2 bases and J by 2 bases, with 15 bases left in between. This CDR3 is CSARSLREGNTEAFF. Here the CDR3 DNA reads TGCAGTGCTAGAAGTCTCAGGGAAGGTAACACTGAAGCTTTCTTT.

V and J are TRBV27 and TRBJ1-1, with no clear D. Trimming removed 10 bases from V and 4 bases from J, with 10 bases in between. The CDR3 sequence is 11 residues long. CDR1 and CDR2 (germline): MNHEY, SMNVEV (reference sequence). The DNA for the CDR3 is TGTGCCACCAGGAGGTTCACTGAAGCTTTCTTT. Translated: CATRRFTEAFF.

This clonotype was detected many times. The chain employs TRBV11-3 and TRBJ2-5; 9 bases fit TRBD1. Germline V lookup: CDR1 SGHNT, CDR2 YENEEA. The CDR3 is made up of 16 amino acids. Trimming at V came to 5 bases and at J to 2 bases, leaving 9 bases not matched to a gene. CDR3 sequence: CASSPSGTGIQETQYF. The CDR3 DNA reads TGTGCCAGCAGCCCTTCGGGGACAGGGATACAAGAGACCCAGTACTTC.

The rearrangement links TRBV20-1 to TRBJ2-5, with 12 bases matching TRBD2. V shed 3 bases and J 5 bases; nucleotides not matched to a gene: 4. This CDR3 spans 14 amino acids. CDR1 DFQATT and CDR2 SNEGSKA come from the germline V gene (reference sequence). The CDR3 sequence: CSASRTSGTETQYF. In DNA, the CDR3 is TGCAGTGCTAGTCGGACTAGCGGGACGGAGACCCAGTACTTC.